A selection of T cell receptor beta chains follows, all from one sample in a study of CD8+ T cells in alopecia areata. Generated by immunoSEQ multiplex PCR, the TCRdb table keeps only in-frame clones and is missing some. The sample lists 100,000 to 150,000 clones; approximately 49% were seen once. The sample was CD8+ T cells sorted from blood, taken at week 0. The receptors come from a human donor with alopecia areata. Both conserved end residues are part of each CDR3. D genes are given only for firm matches. Clone size is stated in some rows and not others, as once, few, many or a class when expanded.

size,D,J,V,CDR3,DNA
.,.,TRBJ1-6,TRBV6-5,CASRDRNYNSPLHF,TGTGCCAGCAGGGACAGAAACTATAATTCACCCCTCCACTTT
.,.,TRBJ1-1,TRBV11-1,CASSLEGDTEAFF,TGTGCCAGCAGCTTAGAGGGGGACACTGAAGCTTTCTTT
.,TRBD1,TRBJ1-2,TRBV7-9,CASETTGSYGYTF,TGTGCCAGCGAAACGACAGGGTCCTATGGCTACACCTTC
few,TRBD1,TRBJ2-1,TRBV5-5,CASSLPGTGDNEQFF,TGTGCCAGCAGCTTACCCGGGACAGGGGACAATGAGCAGTTCTTC
few,.,TRBJ2-3,TRBV30,CAWNHWGGGGDTQYF,TGTGCCTGGAATCACTGGGGCGGAGGGGGAGATACGCAGTATTTT
.,TRBD2,TRBJ2-5,TRBV4-2,CASSQDPGLAEGETQYF,TGTGCCAGCAGCCAAGACCCGGGACTAGCGGAGGGCGAGACCCAGTACTTC
.,.,TRBJ2-3,TRBV7-9,CASSPPTGWGTDTQYF,TGTGCCAGCAGCCCCCCGACAGGATGGGGCACAGATACGCAGTATTTT
.,.,TRBJ2-2,TRBV7-3,CASSLIVSPTGELFF,TGTGCCAGCAGCTTAATAGTCTCCCCGACCGGGGAGCTGTTTTTT
.,.,TRBJ2-1,TRBV27,CASSLGTTPGNEQFF,TGTGCCAGCAGTTTGGGCACCACCCCTGGGAATGAGCAGTTCTTC
.,.,TRBJ1-1,TRBV6-5,CASSLYGEAFF,TGTGCCAGCAGTTTATACGGTGAAGCTTTCTTT
.,TRBD1,TRBJ2-3,TRBV4-2,CASSWTGGADTQYF,TGTGCCAGCAGTTGGACAGGGGGGGCAGATACGCAGTATTTT
few,.,TRBJ2-5,TRBV13,CASSEYGQGGGYETQYF,TGTGCCAGCAGCGAATATGGACAGGGAGGGGGTTATGAGACCCAGTACTTC
.,.,TRBJ2-7,TRBV5-1,CASGPASLYEQYF,TGCGCCAGCGGCCCCGCCAGTCTCTACGAGCAGTACTTC
.,TRBD1,TRBJ2-2,TRBV30,CAWSEGAGGELFF,TGTGCCTGGAGTGAGGGGGCGGGCGGGGAGCTGTTTTTT
.,.,TRBJ1-5,TRBV19,CASSIYREDQPQHF,TGTGCCAGTAGTATTTACAGGGAAGATCAGCCCCAGCATTTT
.,.,TRBJ1-4,TRBV4-3,CASSQDGGGTNEKLFF,TGCGCCAGCAGCCAAGATGGGGGAGGGACTAATGAAAAACTGTTTTTT
few,.,TRBJ1-3,TRBV29-1,CSVRTEGDTIYF,TGCAGCGTCCGGACAGAGGGAGACACCATATATTTT
few,.,TRBJ2-3,TRBV11-2,CASRDLITDTQYF,TGTGCCAGCAGAGACCTTATCACAGATACGCAGTATTTT
.,TRBD1,TRBJ2-1,TRBV13,CASSPWTGIDEQFF,TGTGCCAGCAGCCCCTGGACAGGGATCGATGAGCAGTTCTTC
few,.,TRBJ2-2,TRBV27,CASSFGTGELFF,TGTGCCAGCAGCTTTGGGACAGGGGAGCTGTTTTTT
few,.,TRBJ2-7,TRBV6-1,CANSPSLTYEQYF,TGTGCCAATTCCCCGAGTCTCACCTACGAGCAGTACTTC
.,.,TRBJ2-7,TRBV7-3,CASSSGQSEDYEQYF,TGTGCCAGCAGCTCCGGACAGTCCGAGGACTACGAGCAGTACTTC
.,.,TRBJ1-2,TRBV6-1,CASSVWDGYTF,TGTGCCAGCAGCGTTTGGGATGGCTACACCTTC
.,.,TRBJ1-1,TRBV30,CAWSPSGTEAFF,TGTGCCTGGAGTCCCTCGGGGACTGAAGCTTTCTTT
few,TRBD1,TRBJ2-7,TRBV5-1,CASSLPGQGTHEQYF,TGCGCCAGCAGCCTGCCGGGACAGGGTACCCACGAGCAGTACTTC
few,.,TRBJ1-3,TRBV4-3,CASSSMWSSGNTIYF,TGCGCCAGCAGCTCAATGTGGAGCTCTGGAAACACCATATATTTT
.,.,TRBJ1-2,TRBV7-9,CASSPKESDNGGYTF,TGTGCCAGCAGCCCCAAGGAGTCGGACAACGGCGGCTACACCTTC
.,.,TRBJ2-7,TRBV29-1,CSVEVEAGQPYEQYF,TGCAGCGTTGAAGTGGAGGCTGGGCAGCCCTACGAGCAGTACTTC
.,TRBD1,TRBJ2-7,TRBV27,CASSYGTGGYEQYF,TGTGCCAGCAGTTATGGGACAGGCGGGTACGAGCAGTACTTC
.,TRBD2,TRBJ2-7,TRBV6-5,CASSQGLVWDEQYF,TGTGCCAGCAGTCAGGGACTAGTTTGGGACGAGCAGTACTTC
.,.,TRBJ2-1,TRBV5-6,CASSLAGLGFF,TGTGCCAGCAGCTTGGCAGGTCTTGGGTTCTTC
.,TRBD2,TRBJ2-2,TRBV4-3,CASSQGGGATGELFF,TGCGCCAGCAGCCAAGGGGGGGGAGCCACCGGGGAGCTGTTTTTT
.,.,TRBJ2-3,TRBV20-1,CSVGLPGVYF,TGCAGTGTTGGACTACCCGGGGTGTATTTT
many,.,TRBJ1-4,TRBV27,CASSFYPSTGDNEKLFF,TGTGCCAGCAGTTTTTACCCCTCGACAGGAGATAATGAAAAACTGTTTTTT
.,TRBD1,TRBJ1-2,TRBV29-1,CSVEGWDRKGSFNYGYTF,TGCAGCGTTGAAGGGTGGGACAGGAAAGGGTCCTTTAACTATGGCTACACCTTC
.,.,TRBJ1-1,TRBV2,CASSDTFMNTEAFF,TGTGCCAGCAGTGATACCTTCATGAACACTGAAGCTTTCTTT
few,.,TRBJ1-6,TRBV14,CASSQTGPYNSPLHF,TGTGCCAGCAGCCAAACTGGTCCCTATAATTCACCCCTCCACTTT